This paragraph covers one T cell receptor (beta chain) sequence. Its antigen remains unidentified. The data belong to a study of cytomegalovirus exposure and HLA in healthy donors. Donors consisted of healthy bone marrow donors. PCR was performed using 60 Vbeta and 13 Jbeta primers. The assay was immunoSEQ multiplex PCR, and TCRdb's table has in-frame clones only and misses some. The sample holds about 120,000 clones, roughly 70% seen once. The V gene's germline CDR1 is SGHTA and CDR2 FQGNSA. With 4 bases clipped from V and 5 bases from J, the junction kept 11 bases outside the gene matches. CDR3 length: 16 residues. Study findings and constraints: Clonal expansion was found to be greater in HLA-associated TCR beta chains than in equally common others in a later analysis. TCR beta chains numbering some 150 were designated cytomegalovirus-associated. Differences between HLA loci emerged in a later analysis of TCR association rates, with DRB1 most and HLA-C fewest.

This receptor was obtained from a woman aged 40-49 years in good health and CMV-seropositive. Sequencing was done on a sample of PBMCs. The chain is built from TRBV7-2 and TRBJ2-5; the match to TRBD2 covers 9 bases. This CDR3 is CASSSLGGRARETQYF. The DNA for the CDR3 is TGTGCCAGCAGCTCCCTTGGCGGGAGGGCCAGGGAGACCCAGTACTTC.